Listed below are T cell receptor beta chains from one sample, sequenced in a study of control samples from healthy donors and cancer patients. Clones were read by immunoSEQ multiplex PCR, and TCRdb kept only the in-frame ones, dropping some. In the table there are around 110,000 clones, 88% of which are singletons. Sequencing input: blood. Receptors were obtained from a woman aged 70-85 years in good health. Both conserved end residues are part of each CDR3.

>TRBJ2-4|TRBV5-4
CASSLAGGNIQYF
>TRBJ2-3|TRBV5-6
CASSPWGSGGRTDTQYF
>TRBJ1-5|TRBV5-4
CASSFQDQPQHF
>TRBJ1-5|TRBV7-8
CASSLARSGFNQPQHF
>TRBJ2-5|TRBV11-3
CASSFNSGEETQYF
>TRBJ2-1|TRBV7-2
CASSLAGGAYNEQFF
>TRBJ1-2|TRBV6-2/TRBV6-3
CASSNSRGINGYTF
>TRBJ2-1|TRBV3-1/TRBV3-2
CASSQDWAANRGNNEQFF
>TRBJ2-1|TRBV2
CASSAAGYNEQFF
>TRBJ2-7|TRBV3-1/TRBV3-2
CASSQGRQTYEQYF
>TRBJ1-2|TRBV6-5
CASSYDPRSRGGYTF
>TRBJ1-1|TRBV5-5
CASSLAGNRVNTEAFF
>TRBJ1-4|TRBV5-1
CASSLDRAVANEKLFF
>TRBJ2-5|TRBV6-6
CAAARGLNQETQYF
>TRBJ1-5|TRBV2
CASRAHRGRSNQPQHF
>TRBJ1-6|TRBV27
CASSTSDRDGDSPLHF
>TRBJ2-1|TRBV27
CASSPSEYEQFF